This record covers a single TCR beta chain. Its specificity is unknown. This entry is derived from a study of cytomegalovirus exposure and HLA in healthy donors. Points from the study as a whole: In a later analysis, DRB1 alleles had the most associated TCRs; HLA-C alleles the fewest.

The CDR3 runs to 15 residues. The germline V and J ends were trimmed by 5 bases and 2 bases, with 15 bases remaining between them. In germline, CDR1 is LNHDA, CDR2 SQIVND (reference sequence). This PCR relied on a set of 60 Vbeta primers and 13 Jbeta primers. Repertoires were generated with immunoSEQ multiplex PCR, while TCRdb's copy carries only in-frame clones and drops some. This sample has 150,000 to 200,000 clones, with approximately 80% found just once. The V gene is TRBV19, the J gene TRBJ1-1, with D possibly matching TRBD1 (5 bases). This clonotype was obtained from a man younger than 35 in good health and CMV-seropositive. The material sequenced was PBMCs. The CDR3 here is CASSAGSPENTEAFF. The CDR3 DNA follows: TGTGCCAGTAGTGCAGGGTCCCCCGAAAACACTGAAGCTTTCTTT.